A selection of T cell receptor beta chains follows, all from one sample in a study of blood T cell repertoires in COVID-19. Using immunoSEQ multiplex PCR, the repertoire was profiled, and TCRdb retains in-frame clones only, with some absent. The sample comprises more than 110,000 clones, over 75% of which are singletons, and over 35% rests with the top ten. Sequencing was carried out using peripheral blood. The receptors originated from a human donor in a cohort sampled during active COVID-19. The CDR3 runs from the conserved cysteine through the conserved F or W. Each record gives: clone size, D gene, V gene, J gene, CDR3 protein, CDR3 DNA. D genes are given only for firm matches. Clone size is stated in some rows and not others, as once, few, many or a class when expanded.

.,.,TRBV6-5,TRBJ1-2,CASSLDSYYGYTF,TGTGCCAGCAGTCTGGACAGTTACTATGGCTACACCTTC
few,.,TRBV18,TRBJ2-2,CASSPQNPADTGELFF,TGTGCCAGCTCACCACAGAACCCCGCGGACACCGGGGAGCTGTTTTTT
.,TRBD1,TRBV19,TRBJ2-3,CASAQTGTDTQYF,TGTGCCAGCGCCCAGACAGGGACAGATACGCAGTATTTT
.,TRBD2,TRBV5-1,TRBJ2-2,CASSSQREAGELFF,TGCGCCAGCAGCTCGCAGCGGGAGGCCGGGGAGCTGTTTTTT
.,TRBD1,TRBV28,TRBJ2-1,CASSSGQIEQFF,TGTGCCAGCAGTTCGGGACAGATTGAGCAGTTCTTC
.,TRBD2,TRBV7-2,TRBJ2-1,CASSLSGGANNEQFF,TGTGCCAGCAGCTTGAGCGGGGGGGCGAATAATGAGCAGTTCTTC
.,.,TRBV5-6,TRBJ1-6,CASRGRQENSPLHF,TGTGCCAGCAGAGGACGACAGGAGAATTCACCCCTCCACTTT
.,.,TRBV19,TRBJ2-7,CASSRDGQKRGYEQYF,TGTGCCAGTAGCCGTGATGGACAGAAAAGGGGCTACGAGCAGTACTTC
few,.,TRBV6-5,TRBJ2-7,CASRPQDLGAYEQYF,TGTGCCAGCAGGCCACAGGACCTCGGTGCCTACGAGCAGTACTTC
.,.,TRBV5-5,TRBJ1-3,CASSVRPGGRSGNTIYF,TGTGCCAGCAGCGTGCGCCCTGGCGGGCGCTCTGGAAACACCATATATTTT
.,.,TRBV29-1,TRBJ1-2,CSVFGTNYGYTF,TGCAGCGTTTTCGGGACAAATTATGGCTACACCTTC
.,.,TRBV7-2,TRBJ1-5,CASTQEGLSNQPQHF,TGTGCCAGCACACAGGAGGGTCTGAGCAATCAGCCCCAGCATTTT
.,.,TRBV9,TRBJ1-1,CASTPEVSMNTEAFF,TGTGCCAGCACCCCCGAGGTGTCCATGAACACTGAAGCTTTCTTT
few,.,TRBV6-5,TRBJ1-6,CASRVGGNSPLHF,TGTGCCAGCAGAGTGGGGGGAAATTCACCCCTCCACTTT
.,.,TRBV6-5,TRBJ1-2,CASSPGLSRGYGYTF,TGTGCCAGCAGCCCCGGACTTTCCCGGGGCTATGGCTACACCTTC
many,TRBD1,TRBV7-2,TRBJ1-4,CASSPRTGSMREKLFF,TGTGCCAGCAGCCCTAGGACAGGATCAATGCGAGAAAAACTGTTTTTT
.,.,TRBV6-1,TRBJ1-2,CASSEQGLYGYTF,TGTGCCAGCAGTGAACAGGGCCTCTATGGCTACACCTTC
.,.,TRBV12-5,TRBJ1-1,CASGFLTRGSVDTEAFF,TGTGCTAGTGGTTTCTTAACCCGGGGGTCGGTGGACACTGAAGCTTTCTTT
.,TRBD2,TRBV6-2/TRBV6-3,TRBJ2-3,CASSYQPPGLADTQYF,TGTGCCAGCAGTTATCAACCGCCTGGACTAGCAGATACGCAGTATTTT
.,TRBD2,TRBV9,TRBJ2-1,CASSVGGGRRNEQFF,TGTGCCAGCAGCGTAGGAGGCGGGAGGCGGAATGAGCAGTTCTTC
.,TRBD2,TRBV9,TRBJ2-3,CASSVELAGITDTQYF,TGTGCCAGCAGCGTAGAACTAGCGGGGATCACAGATACGCAGTATTTT
.,TRBD1,TRBV7-2,TRBJ1-1,CASSLGQSFTEAFF,TGTGCCAGCAGCTTGGGACAGTCCTTCACTGAAGCTTTCTTT
.,.,TRBV9,TRBJ2-5,CASSAPGKQETQYF,TGTGCCAGCAGCGCCCCCGGGAAGCAAGAGACCCAGTACTTC
.,.,TRBV12-3/TRBV12-4,TRBJ2-1,CASSGLVEQFF,TGTGCCAGCAGTGGACTCGTTGAGCAGTTCTTC
.,TRBD1,TRBV2,TRBJ2-4,CASSTNSGGMDIQYF,TGTGCCAGCAGTACTAACTCAGGGGGCATGGACATTCAGTACTTC
.,TRBD1,TRBV7-8,TRBJ2-3,CASSLGQGPDTQYF,TGTGCCAGCAGCTTAGGACAGGGCCCAGATACGCAGTATTTT
once,.,TRBV11-3,TRBJ2-5,CASSRGAPLWETQYF,TGTGCCAGCAGCCGCGGAGCGCCTTTGTGGGAGACCCAGTACTTC
few,TRBD1,TRBV6-5,TRBJ2-2,CASSRDRERELFF,TGTGCCAGCAGTCGCGACAGGGAAAGGGAGCTGTTTTTT
.,TRBD2,TRBV3-1/TRBV3-2,TRBJ2-7,CASSQLGGTIYEQYF,TGTGCCAGCAGCCAATTGGGCGGGACTATCTACGAGCAGTACTTC
.,.,TRBV10-3,TRBJ1-3,CAIAAAWSSGNTIYF,TGTGCCATCGCCGCGGCTTGGAGCTCTGGAAACACCATATATTTT
.,.,TRBV19,TRBJ1-3,CASSPSGEGTIYF,TGTGCCAGTAGTCCCTCCGGGGAGGGCACCATATATTTT
.,TRBD1,TRBV12-3/TRBV12-4,TRBJ1-1,CASSWTGESEAFF,TGTGCCAGCAGTTGGACAGGGGAATCTGAAGCTTTCTTT
.,.,TRBV19,TRBJ1-5,CASSLQGGSNQPQHF,TGTGCCAGTAGCCTACAGGGTGGAAGCAATCAGCCCCAGCATTTT
.,.,TRBV5-6,TRBJ1-4,CASSRQFPNEKLFF,TGTGCCAGCAGTCGACAGTTCCCTAATGAAAAACTGTTTTTT
few,TRBD1,TRBV10-3,TRBJ2-1,CAISGTGVAEQFF,TGTGCCATCAGCGGGACAGGGGTGGCTGAGCAGTTCTTC
.,.,TRBV11-2,TRBJ1-3,CASSFPRGGSGNTIYF,TGTGCCAGCAGCTTCCCCAGGGGAGGGTCTGGAAACACCATATATTTT
.,TRBD2,TRBV18,TRBJ2-1,CASSPPGGSSYNEQFF,TGTGCCAGCTCACCACCAGGCGGGAGCTCCTACAATGAGCAGTTCTTC
once,TRBD2,TRBV7-3,TRBJ2-1,CASGPGLAGVGEQFF,TGTGCCAGCGGACCGGGACTAGCGGGAGTGGGTGAGCAGTTCTTC
.,TRBD2,TRBV10-3,TRBJ2-1,CAISKVPGLAGGEQFF,TGTGCCATCAGCAAAGTCCCGGGACTAGCGGGAGGTGAGCAGTTCTTC
.,TRBD2,TRBV7-2,TRBJ2-5,CASSPPRTRQETQYF,TGTGCCAGCAGCCCCCCCCGGACTAGGCAAGAGACCCAGTACTTC
.,.,TRBV5-6,TRBJ2-7,CASSSRQQGYEQYF,TGTGCCAGCAGCTCTCGACAACAGGGCTACGAGCAGTACTTC
.,.,TRBV5-4,TRBJ2-1,CASSLGAGVYNEQFF,TGTGCCAGCAGCTTGGGGGCAGGGGTCTACAATGAGCAGTTCTTC
once,.,TRBV12-3/TRBV12-4,TRBJ1-1,CASNQGPEAFF,TGTGCCAGCAACCAGGGGCCTGAAGCTTTCTTT
.,TRBD2,TRBV24-1,TRBJ2-3,CATRGSSGSPYF,TGTGCCACGAGAGGCTCTAGCGGTTCGCCGTATTTT
.,TRBD1,TRBV9,TRBJ2-7,CASSETGGGSYEQYF,TGTGCCAGCAGCGAGACAGGGGGCGGGAGCTACGAGCAGTACTTC
few,.,TRBV5-8,TRBJ1-5,CASSRARGSSNQPQHF,TGTGCCAGCAGCCGGGCGAGGGGGTCGAGCAATCAGCCCCAGCATTTT
once,.,TRBV11-3,TRBJ1-5,CASSLDSNQPQHF,TGTGCCAGCAGTCTAGATAGCAATCAGCCCCAGCATTTT
.,.,TRBV2,TRBJ1-6,CASKGGAMNSPLHF,TGTGCCTCCAAGGGGGGGGCGATGAATTCACCCCTCCACTTT
once,.,TRBV6-6,TRBJ1-5,CASSGHSNQPQHF,TGTGCCAGCAGTGGACATAGCAATCAGCCCCAGCATTTT
once,.,TRBV10-3,TRBJ1-2,CAIQLSTAGYTF,TGTGCCATTCAACTGTCGACAGCCGGATACACCTTC
.,.,TRBV19,TRBJ2-3,CASSIDSVNTQYF,TGTGCCAGTAGTATAGATTCGGTCAATACGCAGTATTTT
.,.,TRBV6-5,TRBJ2-5,CASSMLAHQETQYF,TGTGCCAGCAGTATGCTAGCGCACCAAGAGACCCAGTACTTC
.,.,TRBV3-1/TRBV3-2,TRBJ2-5,CASSAIGGPRETQYF,TGTGCCAGCAGCGCCATCGGGGGTCCGAGAGAGACCCAGTACTTC
.,TRBD2,TRBV7-2,TRBJ2-7,CASSLRSSGGHEQYF,TGTGCCAGCAGCTTACGATCTAGCGGGGGCCACGAGCAGTACTTC
once,.,TRBV29-1,TRBJ2-5,CSVERGSEETQYF,TGCAGCGTTGAAAGGGGGTCGGAAGAGACCCAGTACTTC
.,TRBD2,TRBV2,TRBJ2-3,CASSAGSGSTDTQYF,TGTGCCAGCAGTGCGGGTAGCGGGAGTACAGATACGCAGTATTTT
.,TRBD2,TRBV29-1,TRBJ2-2,CSVARTSGRANTGELFF,TGCAGCGTTGCGCGGACTAGCGGGAGGGCGAACACCGGGGAGCTGTTTTTT
.,.,TRBV18,TRBJ2-2,CASSLNPGTMNTGELFF,TGTGCCAGCTCACTAAATCCCGGGACAATGAACACCGGGGAGCTGTTTTTT
.,.,TRBV14,TRBJ2-4,CASSQVYGAKNIQYF,TGTGCCAGCAGCCAGGTATACGGGGCCAAAAACATTCAGTACTTC
.,.,TRBV11-2,TRBJ1-2,CASSLDLGRYGYTF,TGTGCCAGCAGCTTAGATTTAGGGAGGTATGGCTACACCTTC